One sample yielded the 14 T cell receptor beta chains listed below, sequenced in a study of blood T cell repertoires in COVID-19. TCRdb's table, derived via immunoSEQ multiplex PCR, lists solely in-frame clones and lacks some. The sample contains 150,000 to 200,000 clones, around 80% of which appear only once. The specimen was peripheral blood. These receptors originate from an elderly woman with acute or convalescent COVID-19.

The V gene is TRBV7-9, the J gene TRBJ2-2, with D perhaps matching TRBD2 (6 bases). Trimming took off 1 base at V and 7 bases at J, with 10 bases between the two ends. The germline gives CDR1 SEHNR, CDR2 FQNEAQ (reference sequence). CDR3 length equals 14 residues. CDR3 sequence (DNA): TGTGCCAGCAGCTTAGTACTAGCAGGCGGGGAGCTGTTTTTT. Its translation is CASSLVLAGGELFF.

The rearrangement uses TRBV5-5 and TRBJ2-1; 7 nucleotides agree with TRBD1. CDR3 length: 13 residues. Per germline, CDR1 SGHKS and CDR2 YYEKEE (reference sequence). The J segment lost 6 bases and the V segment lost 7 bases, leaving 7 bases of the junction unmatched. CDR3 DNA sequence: TGTGCCAGCGGGATTCACAGGGGCAATGAGCAGTTCTTC. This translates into CASGIHRGNEQFF.

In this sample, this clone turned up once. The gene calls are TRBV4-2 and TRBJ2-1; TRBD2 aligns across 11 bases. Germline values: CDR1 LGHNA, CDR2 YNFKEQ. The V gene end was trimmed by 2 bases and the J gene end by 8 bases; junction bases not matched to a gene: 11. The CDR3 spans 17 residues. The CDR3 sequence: CASSQLSLAGGVDEQFF. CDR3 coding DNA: TGTGCCAGCAGCCAATTGTCCCTAGCGGGAGGAGTTGATGAGCAGTTCTTC.

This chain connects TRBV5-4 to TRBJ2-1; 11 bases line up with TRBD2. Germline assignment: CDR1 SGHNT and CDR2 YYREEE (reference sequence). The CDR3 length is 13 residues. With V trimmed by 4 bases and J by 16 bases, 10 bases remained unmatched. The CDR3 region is CASSQTSGSSPFF. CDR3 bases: TGTGCCAGCAGCCAAACTAGCGGGAGTTCTCCATTCTTC.

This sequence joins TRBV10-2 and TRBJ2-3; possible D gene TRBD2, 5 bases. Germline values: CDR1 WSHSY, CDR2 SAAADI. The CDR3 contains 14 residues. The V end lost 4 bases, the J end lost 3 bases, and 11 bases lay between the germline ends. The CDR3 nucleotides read TGCGCCAGCAGTGGACTGCTAGCAACAGATACGCAGTATTTT. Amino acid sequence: CASSGLLATDTQYF.

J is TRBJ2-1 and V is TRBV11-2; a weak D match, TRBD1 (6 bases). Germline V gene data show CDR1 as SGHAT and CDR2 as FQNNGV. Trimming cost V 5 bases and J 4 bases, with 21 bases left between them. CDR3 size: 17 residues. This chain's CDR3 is CASSRPSGTRLYNEQFF. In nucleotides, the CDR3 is TGTGCCAGCAGCCGTCCTTCCGGGACACGGTTATACAATGAGCAGTTCTTC.

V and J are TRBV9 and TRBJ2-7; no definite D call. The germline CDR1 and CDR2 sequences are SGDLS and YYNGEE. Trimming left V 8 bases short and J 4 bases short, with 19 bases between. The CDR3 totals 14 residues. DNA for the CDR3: TGTGCCAGTTCACGTACGGGTCTTAGTTACGAGCAGTACTTC. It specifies CASSRTGLSYEQYF.

The CDR3 nucleotides read TGTGCCATCAGTGTGTCCGGCAATCAGCCCCAGCATTTT. This gives the protein CAISVSGNQPQHF. The chain links TRBV10-3 to TRBJ1-5; D unclear. Trimming cost V 4 bases and J 2 bases, with 6 bases left between them. Germline values: CDR1 ENHRY, CDR2 SYGVKD. CDR3 size: 13 residues.

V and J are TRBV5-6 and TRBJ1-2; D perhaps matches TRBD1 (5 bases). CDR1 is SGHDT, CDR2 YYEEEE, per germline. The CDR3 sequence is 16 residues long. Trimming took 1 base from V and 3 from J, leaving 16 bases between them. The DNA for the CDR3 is TGTGCCAGCAGCTTGTTAAATGCACAGGCAGACTATGGCTACACCTTC. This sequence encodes CASSLLNAQADYGYTF.

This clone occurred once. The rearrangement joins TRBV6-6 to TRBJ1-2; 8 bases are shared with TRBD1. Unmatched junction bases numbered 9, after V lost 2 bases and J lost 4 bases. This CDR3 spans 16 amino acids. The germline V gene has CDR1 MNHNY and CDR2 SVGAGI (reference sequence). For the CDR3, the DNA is TGTGCCAGCAGTTACGACGGACAGGGACTGGGCTATGGCTACACCTTC. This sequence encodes CASSYDGQGLGYGYTF.

The CDR3 loop is CASSLVYKALRGTGELFF. The CDR3 nucleotides are TGTGCCAGCAGCCTGGTCTACAAGGCCCTCCGAGGCACCGGGGAGCTGTTTTTT. This chain joins TRBV3-1 (or the pseudogene TRBV3-2) and TRBJ2-2; D remains ambiguous. The CDR3 loop spans 18 amino acids. Germline CDR1 LGHDT, CDR2 YNNKEL (reference sequence). V lost 4 bases and J lost 4, with 22 bases in between.

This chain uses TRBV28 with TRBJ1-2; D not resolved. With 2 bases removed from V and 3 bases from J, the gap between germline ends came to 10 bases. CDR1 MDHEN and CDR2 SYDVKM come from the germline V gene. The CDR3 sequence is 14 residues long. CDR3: CASSLHLRDYGYTF. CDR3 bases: TGTGCCAGCAGTTTACACTTGCGGGACTATGGCTACACCTTC.

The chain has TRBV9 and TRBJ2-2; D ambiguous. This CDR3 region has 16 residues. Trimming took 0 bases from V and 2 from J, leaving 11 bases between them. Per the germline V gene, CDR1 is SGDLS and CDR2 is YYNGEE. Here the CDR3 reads CASSVVSNPNTGELFF. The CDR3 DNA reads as TGTGCCAGCAGCGTAGTTTCTAACCCAAACACCGGGGAGCTGTTTTTT.

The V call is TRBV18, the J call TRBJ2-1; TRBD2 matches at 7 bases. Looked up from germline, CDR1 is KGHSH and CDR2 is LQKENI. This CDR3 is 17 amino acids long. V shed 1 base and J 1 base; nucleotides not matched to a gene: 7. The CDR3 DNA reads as TGTGCCAGCTCACCACTTTCGGGGCGGGGGTCCTACAATGAGCAGTTCTTC. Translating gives CASSPLSGRGSYNEQFF.